The 2 T cell receptor beta chains listed next were all sequenced from one sample in a study of T-cell memory formation after mild COVID-19. Each CDR3 protein gets one entry after TCRdb re-called the 5' RACE reads with MiXCR. This sample has around 340,000 distinct CDR3 sequences, with 12% to 15% found just once. Material for sequencing was PBMCs or a T cell subset sorted from them (not recorded which). The receptors stem from a man aged 18 to 30 who had mild COVID-19 (a few samples of this study predate the infection). Cell type and time point are not known.

This clonotype was observed a few times. The V gene is TRBV2, the J gene TRBJ1-6, with 7 bases identical to TRBD1. V shed 6 bases and J 8 bases; nucleotides not matched to a gene: 10. Germline V gives CDR1 SNHLY, CDR2 FYNNEI. This CDR3 has 15 amino acids. The CDR3 sequence is CASRPRTGVDSPLHF. The CDR3 DNA reads TGTGCCAGCAGACCTAGGACAGGAGTTGATTCACCCCTCCACTTT.

The table lists this clonotype with many counts. This rearrangement joins TRBV18 to TRBJ1-5; D is unclear. CDR3 size: 14 residues. Germline CDR1 KGHSH, CDR2 LQKENI. Trimming shortened V by 3 bases and J by 3 bases, and 9 bases separated the two germline ends. As DNA, the CDR3 is TGTGCCAGCTCACCGAGTCAGTCCAATCAGCCCCAGCATTTT. It codes for CASSPSQSNQPQHF.